The 15 T cell receptor beta chains presented below share a single source sample, sequenced in a study of T cell responses to AZD1222 COVID-19 vaccine. Sequencing used immunoSEQ multiplex PCR; TCRdb keeps in-frame clones, though not all of them. The sample includes roughly 110,000 clones, approximately 86% of them seen just once. The sequencing used peripheral blood, collected on day 0 of AZD1222 vaccination. All receptors derive from an adult in good health.

The CDR3 is CSVGETPGTYTEAFF. The CDR3 DNA is TGCAGCGTTGGGGAAACCCCGGGGACTTACACTGAAGCTTTCTTT. J is TRBJ1-1 and V is TRBV29-1; D possibly corresponds to TRBD1 (5 bases). The CDR3 length is 15 residues. The V end lost 4 bases, the J end lost 3 bases, and 18 bases lay between the germline ends. Germline values: CDR1 SQVTM, CDR2 ANQGSEA.

This clone has a handful of counts. The chain links TRBV9 to TRBJ1-4, with 9 bases fitting TRBD1. CDR1 SGDLS and CDR2 YYNGEE come from the germline V gene. V was clipped by 7 bases and J by 5 bases; unmatched bases: 6. This CDR3 comprises 14 residues. CDR3 loop: CASGPGQGNEKLFF. DNA for the CDR3: TGTGCCAGCGGTCCGGGACAGGGCAATGAAAAACTGTTTTTT. Full variable domain (rest looked up from reference TRBV9 and TRBJ1-4): DSGVTQTPKHLITATGQRVTLRCSPRSGDLSVYWYQQSLDQGLQFLIQYYNGEERAKGNILERFSAQQFPDLHSELNLSSLELGDSALYFCASGPGQGNEKLFFGSGTQLSVL.

The chain carries TRBV5-1 and TRBJ2-7; D might be TRBD1 (7 bases). The CDR3 runs to 15 residues. Germline V lookup: CDR1 SGHRS, CDR2 YFSETQ. The ends were cut back, 0 bases at V and 5 bases at J, with 15 bases in the middle. The CDR3, as DNA: TGCGCCAGCAGCTTGGGTCAGGGGGGTGTGGACGAGCAGTACTTC. As protein: CASSLGQGGVDEQYF.

The chain combines TRBV3-1 (or the pseudogene TRBV3-2) with TRBJ2-7; D is uncertain. V lost 1 base, J lost 4 bases, and 8 bases lay in between. Germline loops: CDR1 LGHDT, CDR2 YNNKEL (reference sequence). The CDR3 sequence is 13 residues long. CDR3 DNA sequence: TGTGCCAGCAGCCAAGCCCGGTATTACGAGCAGTACTTC. Translation gives CASSQARYYEQYF.

The chain has TRBV6-4 and TRBJ2-4; D gene unclear. CDR1 and CDR2 (germline): MRHNA, SNTAGT. Trimming removed 6 bases at V and 5 bases at J, with 11 bases between. CDR3 length: 13 amino acids. DNA for the CDR3: TGTGCCAGCAGCCCCACTGGGGAAAACATTCAGTACTTC. Encoded protein: CASSPTGENIQYF.

The chain carries TRBV5-5 and TRBJ2-7; 11 bases match TRBD2. Losses at the gene ends were 6 bases for V and 1 base for J; bases not matched to a gene: 9. In germline, CDR1 is SGHKS, CDR2 YYEKEE (reference sequence). CDR3 size: 16 residues. The CDR3, as DNA: TGTGCCAGCATCGGATCGGGACTAGCGGATTCCTACGAGCAGTACTTC. Translation: CASIGSGLADSYEQYF.

V gene TRBV29-1 combines with J gene TRBJ2-1, with D maybe TRBD2 (6 bases). CDR3 length: 15 amino acids. V was trimmed by 2 bases and J by 9 bases, leaving 20 bases between them. From germline, CDR1 is SQVTM and CDR2 ANQGSEA. CDR3 DNA: TGCAGCGTTGAAAGGAGGGGACTTCCCCGTGGTGAGCAGTTCTTC. Translating gives CSVERRGLPRGEQFF.

This chain links TRBV3-1 (or the pseudogene TRBV3-2) with TRBJ1-3; TRBD1 aligns across 9 bases. Losses at the gene ends were 0 bases for V and 4 bases for J; bases not matched to a gene: 10. Germline V lookup: CDR1 LGHDT, CDR2 YNNKEL (reference sequence). The CDR3 covers 18 residues. CDR3 protein: CASSQDRRTGGRGNTIYF. In DNA, the CDR3 is TGTGCCAGCAGCCAAGACCGTAGAACAGGGGGCCGAGGAAACACCATATATTTT.

The chain carries TRBV28 and TRBJ2-7; TRBD1 is a possible D gene (6 bases). The CDR3 is 14 amino acids. Trimming stripped 5 bases from V and 4 bases from J, with 15 bases between. CDR1 is MDHEN and CDR2 is SYDVKM in the germline V gene. The DNA of the CDR3 is TGTGCCAGCAGTAAACAGGGACAACGTTACGAGCAGTACTTC. Protein product: CASSKQGQRYEQYF. Full variable domain (remainder filled in from reference TRBV28 and TRBJ2-7): DVKVTQSSRYLVKRTGEKVFLECVQDMDHENMFWYRQDPGLGLRLIYFSYDVKMKEKGDIPEGYSVSREKKERFSLILESASTNQTSMYLCASSKQGQRYEQYFGPGTRLTVT.

The chain joins TRBV27 to TRBJ1-2; possibly TRBD1 for D (5 bases). Germline values: CDR1 MNHEY, CDR2 SMNVEV (reference sequence). Trimming removed 1 base at V and 8 bases at J, with 17 bases between. The CDR3 contains 15 residues. CDR3 DNA sequence: TGTGCCAGCAGTTTATTCTCCGGGACCCATGAGGGCTACACCTTC. Translated: CASSLFSGTHEGYTF.

Remarks on this clone: With a much larger clone just one base away, this may be a read error. This chain connects TRBV6-6 to TRBJ1-1; D ambiguous. This CDR3 spans 11 amino acids. The germline CDR1 and CDR2 sequences are MNHNY and SVGAGI (reference sequence). Trimming removed 7 bases at V and 1 base at J, with 4 bases between. The CDR3 nucleotides are TGTGCCAGCACCGGGAACACTGAAGCTTTCTTT. Its protein is CASTGNTEAFF.

The genes are TRBV12-5 and TRBJ1-1; D is undetermined. This CDR3 has 14 amino acids. Germline lookup yields CDR1 LGHNT and CDR2 FRNRAP. Between the trimmed V and J ends, which lost 4 bases and 3 bases, there was a span of 12 bases. CDR3 amino acids: CASGSAGGYTEAFF. The CDR3 DNA is TGTGCTAGTGGTTCGGCGGGTGGTTACACTGAAGCTTTCTTT.

J is TRBJ1-1 and V is TRBV30; D may be TRBD1 (5 bases). Germline lookup yields CDR1 GTSNPN and CDR2 SVGIG (reference sequence). V was pared by 2 bases and J by 2 bases, with 15 bases between. The CDR3 has 15 residues. The CDR3, as DNA: TGTGCCTGGAGTAAGTGGGGGGGGAAAAACACTGAAGCTTTCTTT. Its protein is CAWSKWGGKNTEAFF.

The rearrangement joins TRBV7-3 to TRBJ2-1; possible D gene TRBD1, 5 bases. With 5 bases removed from V and 0 bases from J, the gap between germline ends came to 14 bases. Per germline, CDR1 SGHTA and CDR2 FQGTGA. CDR3 length equals 16 residues. CDR3 in amino acids: CASSPWGGSSYNEQFF. DNA for the CDR3: TGTGCCAGCAGCCCATGGGGCGGTAGCTCCTACAATGAGCAGTTCTTC.

The chain carries TRBV6-5 and TRBJ2-7, with D hard to call. Germline V gene data show CDR1 as MNHEY and CDR2 as SVGAGI. The CDR3 contains 14 residues. V was pared by 6 bases and J by 0 bases, with 12 bases between. In DNA form, the CDR3 reads TGTGCCAGCAGACCACGTGGGTCCTCCTACGAGCAGTACTTC. Amino acids: CASRPRGSSYEQYF.